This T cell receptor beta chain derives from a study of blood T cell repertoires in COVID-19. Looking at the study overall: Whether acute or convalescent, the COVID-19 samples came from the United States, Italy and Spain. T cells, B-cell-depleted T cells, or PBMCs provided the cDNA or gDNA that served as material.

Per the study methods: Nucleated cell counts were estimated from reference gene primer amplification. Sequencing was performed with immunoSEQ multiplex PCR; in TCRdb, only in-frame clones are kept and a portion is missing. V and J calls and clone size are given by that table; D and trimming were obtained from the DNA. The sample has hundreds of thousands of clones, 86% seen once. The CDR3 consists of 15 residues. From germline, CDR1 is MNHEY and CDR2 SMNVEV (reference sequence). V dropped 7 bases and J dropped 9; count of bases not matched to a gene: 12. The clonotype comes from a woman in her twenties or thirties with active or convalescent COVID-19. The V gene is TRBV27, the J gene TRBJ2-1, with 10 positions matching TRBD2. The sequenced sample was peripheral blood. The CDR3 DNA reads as TGTGCCAGCAAGGCTGCGGGACTAGCGTTTAGTGAGCAGTTCTTC. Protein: CASKAAGLAFSEQFF.